These 31 T cell receptor beta chains were sequenced from one sample in a study of radiation and T cells in renal cell carcinoma. As for time point: blood 4 weeks post-SBRT, at nephrectomy. Treatment reported: 15 Gy SBRT to primary tumor, nephrectomy 4 weeks later. Sequenced by immunoSEQ multiplex PCR; TCRdb stores in-frame clones only, minus some. Among 130,000 to 150,000 clones listed, around 88% were seen once. The sample in question was blood, obtained from a patient whose treatment included radiotherapy and nephrectomy. These TCRs come from a woman between 45 and 60 years old with renal cell carcinoma.

This rearrangement joins TRBV7-2 to TRBJ2-3; possible D gene TRBD2, 6 bases. CDR3 size: 14 residues. Trimming removed 3 bases at V and 10 bases at J, with 17 bases between. Germline CDR1 SGHTA, CDR2 FQGNSA. CDR3 sequence: CASSLGIRGSSQYF. CDR3 nucleotides: TGTGCCAGCAGCTTGGGAATCCGGGGGTCTTCGCAGTATTTT.

The chain recombines TRBV5-1 with TRBJ1-5; weak D call: TRBD1 (6 bases). Trimming removed 1 base from V and 2 bases from J, with 10 bases in between. The CDR3 is 15 amino acids. The germline V gene has CDR1 SGHRS and CDR2 YFSETQ. This CDR3 reads CASSLSTGRNQPQHF. CDR3 DNA: TGCGCCAGCAGCTTGTCCACAGGGCGCAATCAGCCCCAGCATTTT.

This chain connects TRBV11-3 to TRBJ2-7; the match to TRBD1 covers 11 bases. The end of the DNA fits TRBJ2-4 better, so the J call may be wrong. Germline V gives CDR1 SGHNT, CDR2 YENEEA. The CDR3 extends over 12 amino acids. Here the CDR3 reads CASRGTGGIQYF. CDR3 coding DNA: TGTGCCAGCAGGGGGACAGGGGGCATTCAGTACTTC.

The chain employs TRBV18 and TRBJ2-6; D ambiguous. The CDR3 extends over 18 amino acids. Germline CDR1 is KGHSH and CDR2 is LQKENI. V was shortened by 3 bases and J by 1 base, with 16 bases between the two germline ends. The chain's CDR3 is CASSPGLGYPSGANVLTF. The CDR3, as DNA: TGTGCCAGCTCACCGGGATTGGGGTACCCTTCTGGGGCCAACGTCCTGACTTTC. Looking up the rest from reference TRBV18 and TRBJ2-6 gives the full variable domain: NAGVMQNPRHLVRRRGQEARLRCSPMKGHSHVYWYRQLPEEGLKFMVYLQKENIIDESGMPKERFSAEFPKEGPSILRIQQVVRGDSAAYFCASSPGLGYPSGANVLTFGAGSRLTVL.

This rearrangement joins TRBV6-1 to TRBJ1-5, with 10 bases matching TRBD1. Germline V gives CDR1 MNHNS, CDR2 SASEGT. The V segment lost 4 bases and the J segment 5 bases; nucleotides outside the gene matches: 8. There are 16 residues in the CDR3. CDR3 protein: CASSVSGTGDDQPQHF. The CDR3 region has the DNA TGTGCCAGCAGTGTATCGGGGACAGGGGACGATCAGCCCCAGCATTTT.

This rearrangement joins TRBV10-3 to TRBJ1-1; D remains ambiguous. The CDR3 sequence is 14 residues long. CDR1 ENHRY and CDR2 SYGVKD come from the germline V gene. Trimming took 0 bases from V and 6 from J, leaving 11 bases between them. Here the CDR3 reads CAISESANPAEAFF. In DNA form, the CDR3 reads TGTGCCATCAGTGAGTCGGCTAATCCGGCTGAAGCTTTCTTT.

The V call is TRBV5-5, the J call TRBJ2-1; D is tentatively TRBD1 or TRBD2 (5 bases each). The CDR3 covers 14 residues. V lost 3 bases and J 10 bases, leaving 17 bases between the germline ends. The germline V gene has CDR1 SGHKS and CDR2 YYEKEE (reference sequence). CDR3: CASSSGPLGYEQFF. The CDR3 nucleotides are TGTGCCAGCAGCTCGGGACCCCTGGGGTACGAGCAGTTCTTC.

This sequence joins TRBV10-1 and TRBJ2-3; 9 nucleotides agree with TRBD2. Trimming at V came to 4 bases and at J to 6 bases, leaving 5 bases not matched to a gene. In germline, CDR1 is WNHNN, CDR2 SYGVQD (reference sequence). This CDR3 region has 14 residues. CDR3 in amino acids: CASSVRGGPDTQYF. As DNA, the CDR3 is TGCGCCAGCAGTGTGCGGGGGGGCCCCGATACGCAGTATTTT.

The gene calls are TRBV7-9 and TRBJ2-5; D call uncertain. V was cut by 4 bases and J by 4 bases, with 7 bases left in between. The CDR3 has 12 residues. CDR1 is SEHNR and CDR2 is FQNEAQ in the germline V gene (reference sequence). The CDR3 sequence is CASSWTTETQYF. The CDR3 DNA reads TGTGCCAGCAGCTGGACCACAGAGACCCAGTACTTC.

The J gene is TRBJ2-1, the V gene TRBV7-9, with a tentative D call TRBD2 (7 bases). The CDR3 has 17 residues. From germline, CDR1 is SEHNR and CDR2 FQNEAQ (reference sequence). V lost 5 bases and J lost 9, with 26 bases in between. This CDR3 is CASSPRGARMPTSEQFF. For the CDR3, the DNA is TGTGCCAGCAGCCCCCGGGGGGCGAGAATGCCTACAAGTGAGCAGTTCTTC. Looking up the rest from reference TRBV7-9 and TRBJ2-1 gives the full variable domain: DTGVSQNPRHKITKRGQNVTFRCDPISEHNRLYWYRQTLGQGPEFLTYFQNEAQLEKSRLLSDRFSAERPKGSFSTLEIQRTEQGDSAMYLCASSPRGARMPTSEQFFGPGTRLTVL.

This chain uses TRBV9 with TRBJ1-1, with a tentative D call TRBD1 (5 bases). Germline values: CDR1 SGDLS, CDR2 YYNGEE. This CDR3 contains 15 residues. V was shortened by 0 bases and J by 3 bases, with 12 bases between the two germline ends. CDR3 in DNA: TGTGCCAGCAGCGTAGGGTCAGGGTGGCACACTGAAGCTTTCTTT. It codes for CASSVGSGWHTEAFF.

The chain couples TRBV5-1 to TRBJ1-4; D gene uncertain. The CDR3 contains 13 residues. In germline, CDR1 is SGHRS, CDR2 YFSETQ. Trimming cost V 9 bases and J 5 bases, with 14 bases left between them. CDR3 sequence: CATRLGKNEKLFF. The CDR3, as DNA: TGCGCCACTAGACTCGGGAAAAATGAAAAACTGTTTTTT.

This chain joins TRBV29-1 and TRBJ2-3; D not resolved. Germline V gene data show CDR1 as SQVTM and CDR2 as ANQGSEA. This CDR3 is built from 14 residues. The germline V and J ends were trimmed by 4 bases and 2 bases, with 13 bases remaining between them. CDR3 DNA sequence: TGCAGCGTTGGTACAGCGCTAATCACAGATACGCAGTATTTT. Translated: CSVGTALITDTQYF.

The chain employs TRBV5-6 and TRBJ2-2; the D is unclear. Trimming left V 0 bases short and J 5 bases short, with 5 bases between. The germline gives CDR1 SGHDT, CDR2 YYEEEE. The CDR3 sequence is 13 residues long. The CDR3 DNA is TGTGCCAGCAGCTTGGCGGCAACCGGGGAGCTGTTTTTT. It specifies CASSLAATGELFF. The full variable domain, its missing parts supplied by reference TRBV5-6 and TRBJ2-2, is DAGVTQSPTHLIKTRGQQVTLRCSPKSGHDTVSWYQQALGQGPQFIFQYYEEEERQRGNFPDRFSGHQFPNYSSELNVNALLLGDSALYLCASSLAATGELFFGEGSRLTVL.

The gene calls are TRBV29-1 and TRBJ1-2; no clear D gene. Germline values: CDR1 SQVTM, CDR2 ANQGSEA. V gave up 6 bases and J gave up 0 bases, with 11 bases separating them. The CDR3 length is 13 residues. The CDR3 DNA is TGCAGCGTCCGGTCGAGAGCTAACTATGGCTACACCTTC. Translation: CSVRSRANYGYTF.

The chain has TRBV30 and TRBJ2-7, with a possible D match to TRBD2 (7 bases). This CDR3 has 14 amino acids. Trimming stripped 4 bases from V and 1 base from J, with 14 bases between. Germline V CDR1 and CDR2: GTSNPN, SVGIG (reference sequence). This CDR3 reads CAWTGRGLSYEQYF. CDR3 coding DNA: TGTGCCTGGACGGGGCGGGGGCTTTCCTACGAGCAGTACTTC.

This clone was observed a handful of times. J is TRBJ1-1 and V is TRBV29-1, with TRBD1 as a possible D gene (6 bases). Per germline, CDR1 SQVTM and CDR2 ANQGSEA. The CDR3 loop spans 13 amino acids. The V and J ends lost 6 bases and 0 bases respectively, with 11 bases between them. CDR3 nucleotide sequence: TGCAGCGTGGAGGGACAAATGAACACTGAAGCTTTCTTT. It encodes CSVEGQMNTEAFF.

This clone occurred once. The genes are TRBV19 and TRBJ1-2, with D tentatively TRBD1 (6 bases). The germline V gene encodes CDR1 LNHDA and CDR2 SQIVND (reference sequence). This CDR3 is built from 13 residues. Here the CDR3 reads CGSTGANYYGYTF. CDR3 DNA: TGTGGATCTACGGGGGCTAACTACTATGGCTACACCTTC.

This clone was seen just once. The rearrangement joins TRBV28 to TRBJ2-6; D is undetermined. CDR1 is MDHEN and CDR2 is SYDVKM in the germline V gene. The V gene lost 5 bases and the J gene lost 1 base, with 18 bases spanning the gap. CDR3 length equals 18 residues. The DNA of the CDR3 is TGTGCCAGCAGTACGATAGCCCCCTCCGATTCTGGGGCCAACGTCCTGACTTTC. It translates to CASSTIAPSDSGANVLTF.

V usage is TRBV11-2 and J usage is TRBJ1-1, with TRBD1 matching 8 bases. The CDR3 is made up of 14 amino acids. Germline values: CDR1 SGHAT, CDR2 FQNNGV. V lost 5 bases to trimming and J lost 3 bases; unmatched junction nucleotides: 5. CDR3 sequence reads: CASSATGAYTEAFF. CDR3 DNA: TGTGCCAGCAGCGCGACAGGGGCGTACACTGAAGCTTTCTTT.

As concerns this clone: Compared with germline, one end of the junction differs, possibly owing to a read error. The chain employs TRBV6-1 and TRBJ2-7; D possibly matches TRBD1 or TRBD2 (6 bases each). The germline CDR1 and CDR2 sequences are MNHNS and SASEGT. The CDR3 sequence is 16 residues long. The DNA of the CDR3 is TGTGCCATCAGTGAGCCGCATGTGGGGGGCCGCTACGAGCAGTACTTC. Residues: CAISEPHVGGRYEQYF.

DNA of the CDR3: TGCGCCAGCAGCGTCTCAGGGGGGCCCCAGCATTTT. It yields the protein CASSVSGGPQHF. The chain carries TRBV5-1 and TRBJ1-5; 7 bases fit TRBD1. Germline V CDR1 and CDR2: SGHRS, YFSETQ. The CDR3 is 12 residues long. The V segment lost 4 bases and the J segment 9 bases; nucleotides outside the gene matches: 4.

The chain recombines TRBV5-1 with TRBJ2-3; tentative D call: TRBD2 (6 bases). The CDR3 loop spans 16 amino acids. V lost 0 bases to trimming and J lost 1 base, with 12 bases between them. Germline CDR1 SGHRS, CDR2 YFSETQ. CDR3 region: CASSLVRDSGTDTQYF. The CDR3 bases are TGCGCCAGCAGCTTGGTCCGGGACTCTGGCACAGATACGCAGTATTTT.

The sample holds one count of this clone. CDR3 residues: CASSLGGGGTEAFF. CDR3 DNA sequence: TGTGCCAGCAGCTTAGGGGGAGGGGGCACTGAAGCTTTCTTT. This chain uses TRBV7-6 with TRBJ1-1; perhaps TRBD1 as D (6 bases). V dropped 1 base and J dropped 4 bases, with 10 bases sitting between them. Germline assignment: CDR1 SGHVS and CDR2 FNYEAQ. The CDR3 spans 14 residues.

A word on this clone: Different DNA sequences within this sample yield the same CDR3. The chain couples TRBV5-4 to TRBJ1-1; D perhaps matches TRBD1 (6 bases). This CDR3 is 14 amino acids long. The germline V gene encodes CDR1 SGHNT and CDR2 YYREEE (reference sequence). Deletions cut 6 bases from V and 2 bases from J, with 14 bases between. CDR3 in amino acids: CASTTGQTNTEAFF. The CDR3 DNA sequence: TGTGCCAGCACCACCGGACAGACAAACACTGAAGCTTTCTTT.

J is TRBJ2-7 and V is TRBV10-1; 7 bases fit TRBD1. CDR3 size: 14 residues. The V and J ends lost 2 bases and 6 bases, in that order; junction bases with no gene match: 7. Germline V gene lookup returns CDR1 WNHNN and CDR2 SYGVQD (reference sequence). This chain's CDR3 is CASSEDRVTSEQYF. CDR3 coding DNA: TGCGCCAGCAGTGAGGACAGGGTAACAAGCGAGCAGTACTTC.

This chain uses TRBV7-6 with TRBJ1-3; D not certain. V lost 0 bases to trimming and J lost 0 bases, with 3 bases between them. This CDR3 contains 14 residues. Germline CDR1 and CDR2: SGHVS and FNYEAQ. DNA for the CDR3: TGTGCCAGCAGCTTAGCCAGCTCTGGAAACACCATATATTTT. This encodes CASSLASSGNTIYF.

The V gene is TRBV7-2, the J gene TRBJ2-3; 8 bases are shared with TRBD2. The germline V gene encodes CDR1 SGHTA and CDR2 FQGNSA. The V segment lost 5 bases and the J segment 0 bases; nucleotides outside the gene matches: 7. This CDR3 is 16 amino acids long. CDR3 protein: CASSPPSSGSTDTQYF. The CDR3 DNA reads as TGTGCCAGCAGCCCGCCTTCTAGCGGGAGCACAGATACGCAGTATTTT.

The chain recombines TRBV6-4 with TRBJ2-3, with D uncertain. The V gene's germline CDR1 is MRHNA and CDR2 SNTAGT. V lost 6 bases and J lost 0, with 10 bases in between. The CDR3 consists of 14 residues. CDR3 nucleotides: TGTGCCAGCAGGGCTACCACTAGCACAGATACGCAGTATTTT. Translation: CASRATTSTDTQYF.

This chain uses TRBV7-6 with TRBJ1-1; possible D gene TRBD1, 5 bases. V was pared by 5 bases and J by 11 bases, with 12 bases between. CDR3 length: 11 amino acids. CDR1 and CDR2 (germline): SGHVS, FNYEAQ. The CDR3, as DNA: TGTGCCAGCAGCATGGGGCGCCTGGCTTTCTTT. Protein sequence: CASSMGRLAFF.

In this sample, this clone turned up once. The genes are TRBV4-3 and TRBJ1-4, with D perhaps TRBD1 (5 bases). V was trimmed by 3 bases and J by 8 bases, leaving 10 bases between them. In germline, CDR1 is LGHNA, CDR2 YSLEER. This CDR3 is built from 13 residues. The CDR3 here is CASSHTDNEKLFF. The CDR3 region has the DNA TGCGCCAGCAGCCACACGGACAACGAAAAACTGTTTTTT.